This section outlines one T cell receptor (beta chain) sequence together with its context. The antigen it binds to is not known. No quality values exist for individual bases; no much larger clone is one base distant. The library relied on the immunoSEQ multiplex PCR assay. For the multiplex PCR, a mixture combining 60 forward primers for TCR Vbeta segments and 13 reverse primers for TCR Jbeta segments was used. The CDR3 region of rearranged TCR beta genes was amplified from genomic DNA by a multiplex PCR assay. Amplified TCR beta libraries were sequenced as 87-base-pair reads on the Illumina HiSeq System. The original methods were these. A later analysis tallied around 80 million unique TCR beta chains across the approximately 670 repertoires, and some 12 million of those chains were shared by two or more donors. A nearest-neighbor algorithm error-corrected the raw reads and collapsed the reads into unique sequences, merging closely related sequences to remove PCR and sequencing errors. Alignment of CDR3 sequences to IMGT reference sequences was used to assign V, D and J gene segments. For a sequence to be retained, at least a six-nucleotide match to both a V gene segment and a J gene segment was required. A rearrangement was called productive if the CDR3 had no stop codons and remained in frame with V and J, and every other rearrangement was called non-productive. Following IMGT convention, CDR3 was defined as the stretch from the second conserved V-encoded cysteine to the conserved J-encoded phenylalanine. The earlier analysis of roughly 590 of the donors excluded sequences that lacked an unambiguous match to a single V gene segment. In an earlier analysis of 587 of the donors, a V segment was called functional when productive rearrangements were above 56.7%, and segregating when the standard deviation between donors exceeded 5%. To diagnose cytomegalovirus status from the catalog of TCR beta chain sequences, a statistical classification framework was built. A later analysis assigned V and J genes by comparing TCR nucleotide sequences with IMGT/GENE-DB human TR gene sequences. Using the TCRdist pipeline, a later analysis assigned CDR3 sequences along with most-parsimonious VDJ recombination scenarios. In a later analysis, each TCR beta chain was defined by its CDR3 amino acid sequence together with its V-gene family, and reads lacking a unique V-gene family were excluded. In a later analysis, 500 to 700 highly shared, low-generation-probability nucleotide sequences were removed to address suspected cross-contamination and a sequencing artifact. A later analysis calculated a clonal expansion index for each public chain from normalized within-repertoire ranks of inferred template counts. A later analysis computed generation probabilities with a VDJ recombination model fitted to out-of-frame rearrangements, and checked the results against IGoR. In a later analysis, hypergeometric tests were used to score TCR-TCR, TCR-HLA and TCR-CMV co-occurrence, with a repertoire-size bias correction applied to TCR pairs. To estimate false discovery rates, a later analysis permuted the HLA or CMV assignments 20 times. A later analysis grouped co-occurring TCRs with DBSCAN, adding TCRdist sequence similarity when clustering within HLA-allele-positive subsets. Co-occurrence clustering excluded repertoires with fewer than 30,000 or more than 120,000 public chains, plus five with anomalous nucleotide sharing. Imported from immuneACCESS, the table was reduced by TCRdb to in-frame sequences with V and J called. These copies leave out some clones; in studies compared against another copy, an unresolved V gene accounts for under half, and the cause of the remainder is not known. The V and J calls and clone size were taken over from that table, and D and trimming were inferred from the DNA. The sample has under 150,000 clones on record, around four fifths of them singletons. The top ten constitute roughly 2.5% of the sample.

The cohort comprised around 690 healthy bone marrow donors. All cohort members were sampled while nominally healthy, although unrecorded immune exposures were likely present. The donor was CMV seronegative and was included in the group of 352 seronegative cohort members. Each donor provided a peripheral blood sample, and peripheral blood mononuclear cells were used for TCR beta sequencing. Genomic DNA extraction from the blood cell samples was performed with the Qiagen DNeasy Blood Extraction Kit. This sample is part of a study of cytomegalovirus exposure and HLA in healthy donors (dated by TCRdb to the late 2010s). In terms of the full investigation: An earlier analysis of fewer than 750 of the donors reported roughly 300 Gb of sequence data and some 110 million unique TCR beta sequences obtained from about 170 million T cells. An earlier analysis of 587 of the donors used high-throughput TCR beta sequencing to judge whether each TCR beta V gene segment behaved as functional or pseudogenic. Donor age, sex, ethnicity and CMV serostatus were compiled alongside the repertoire data. A later genetic analysis used genome-wide SNP genotypes for about 60% of the roughly 700 donors, treating that subset as a discovery cohort. The number of typed donors differed by locus: about 620-640 for A, B, C, DRB1 and DQB1; approximately 520 for DQA1; 606 for DPA1; and about 470 for DPB1. Across 300 to 500 genotyped donors of the cohort, an average of about 240,000 unique TCR beta nucleotide sequences per donor were sequenced, and roughly 20% of those sequences were non-productive. The study combined high-throughput TCR immunosequencing, statistical association of individual TCRs with disease status, and machine learning to predict cytomegalovirus infection status. In a later analysis, previously published TCR beta repertoires from several hundred donors were re-analyzed and high-resolution HLA genotyping was added so that TCR occurrence patterns could be studied. In addition to the first cohort of 666 subjects, a separate validation cohort of approximately 110 different subjects was used. The aim of the study was to test whether cataloging public T cell receptors could identify signatures of past pathogen exposure. The T cell repertoires of some 700 subjects were profiled by immunosequencing and related to cytomegalovirus serostatus. Around 320 gigabases of sequencing data and tens of millions of unique TCR sequences were included in an early release covering 550 to 800 HLA-typed donors. Every discovery cohort repertoire had been produced on one sequencing platform. Among the roughly 400 genotyped donors, 81% belonged to the genetic ancestry cluster associated with self-reported Caucasian donors. Class I and class II HLA loci were covered by the typing at four-digit resolution. Rather than using new phenotypic data, the later analysis identified candidate immune exposures from TCR beta sequences and from how often those sequences occurred across donors. About five DR-DQ haplotypes were treated as single units for association and clustering because of strong linkage in the cohort.

General findings and caveats noted by the study authors: A few of the identified cytomegalovirus-associated TCR beta chains were confirmed in vitro to be specific for cytomegalovirus antigens. Because HLA typing was missing for some donors at each locus, association tests included only the typed subset. Correlated functional status among segregating V segments might reflect linkage disequilibrium, but an unknown experimental factor could not be ruled out. According to a later analysis, most CMV-associated TCR beta chains appeared to be HLA-restricted, and the HLA associations seemed to be driven largely by CMV exposure. The classifier was reported to diagnose cytomegalovirus status with high specificity and sensitivity in both the original cohort and the validation cohort. It was suggested by the authors that the approach could potentially be generalized to other disease states and immunological phenotypes. The presence/absence analyses assumed that sequencing depth was roughly uniform across donors, and that assumption may not be true. In a later analysis, more than 15,000 TCR beta sequences were associated with specific HLA alleles at a false discovery rate of 0.05. The cohort was sequenced for TCR beta chains only, and without alpha or paired-chain data the features that could be detected were limited. In the study, about 150 TCR beta chains were listed as associated with cytomegalovirus. An association between a missense DCLRE1C variant and V-gene and J-gene trimming of TCR beta chains was found in a later genetic analysis and replicated in an independent cohort. Compared with equally common non-associated chains, HLA-associated TCR beta chains in a later analysis were more clonally expanded and had lower generation probabilities. CMV serostatus was the only immune exposure information available for the cohort. An earlier analysis of around 540 of the donors showed that most TCR beta V segments appeared in productive rearrangements either about 90% or about 30% of the time, which broadly matched IMGT annotations. Over 15 rarely observed V segments, including chromosome 9 orphons, were excluded from the earlier analysis of about 500 of the donors because counts were too low. A cluster of highly shared sequence variants was judged likely to represent a technical artifact of the sequencing pipeline. A later genetic analysis reported fewer N-insertions in productive TCRs among donors in an Asian-associated ancestry cluster than the approximately 700-donor mean. When HLA alleles, especially DR and DQ, strongly co-occurred, TCR associations were difficult to assign to individual alleles. A later analysis found that TCR association rates varied across HLA loci, with DRB1 alleles showing the most associated TCRs and HLA-C alleles the fewest. Across donors, most TCR sequences were observed very rarely, whereas some public TCRs were present in many individuals. A further reported finding was that TCR beta sequences accurately predicted the HLA-A and HLA-B alleles for most subjects in the first cohort. In a later analysis, several top co-occurrence clusters were reported to appear linked to parvovirus B19, influenza, CMV and Epstein-Barr virus.

Source material: PBMCs. The clonotype comes from a boy aged 2 to 10 in good health and CMV-seronegative.

The sequenced DNA: TGTGCCAGCAGCTTAAACCCGGGGGAGACCCAGTACTTC. It translates to CASSLNPGETQYF. The chain uses TRBV7-3 and TRBJ2-5; TRBD2 might be the D gene, on 5 matching bases. Relative to germline, V is 1 base shorter and J is 5 bases shorter, with 8 bases between their ends. The CDR3, cysteine through phenylalanine, is 13 amino acids long. The entry retains the CDR3 DNA only, 39 bases that are in frame from base 1. Via the germline V gene, CDR1 is SGHTA and CDR2 FQGTGA.